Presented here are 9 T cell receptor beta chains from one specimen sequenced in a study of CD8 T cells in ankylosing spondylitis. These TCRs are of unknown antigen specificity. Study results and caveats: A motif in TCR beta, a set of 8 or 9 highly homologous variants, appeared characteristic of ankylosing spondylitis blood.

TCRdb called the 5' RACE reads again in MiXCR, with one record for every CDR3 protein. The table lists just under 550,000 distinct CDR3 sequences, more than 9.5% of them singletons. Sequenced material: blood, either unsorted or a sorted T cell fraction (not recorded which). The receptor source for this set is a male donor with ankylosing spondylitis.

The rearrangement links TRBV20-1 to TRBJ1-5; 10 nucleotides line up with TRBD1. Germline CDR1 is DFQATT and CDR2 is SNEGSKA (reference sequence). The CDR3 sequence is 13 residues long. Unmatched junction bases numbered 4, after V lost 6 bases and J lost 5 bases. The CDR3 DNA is TGCAGTGCCTCAGGACAGGGGGATCAGCCCCAGCATTTT. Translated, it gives CSASGQGDQPQHF.

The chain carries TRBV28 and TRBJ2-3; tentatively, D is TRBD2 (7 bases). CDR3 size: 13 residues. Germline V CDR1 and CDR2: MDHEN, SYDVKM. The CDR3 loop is CAEGGEAPDTQYF. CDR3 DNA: TGTGCGGAGGGGGGGGAAGCGCCAGATACGCAGTATTTT.

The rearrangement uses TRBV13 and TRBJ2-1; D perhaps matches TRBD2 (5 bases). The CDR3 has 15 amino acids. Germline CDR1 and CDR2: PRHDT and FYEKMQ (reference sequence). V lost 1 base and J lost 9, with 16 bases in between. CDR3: CASSLDPGSSFEQFF. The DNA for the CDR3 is TGTGCCAGCAGCTTAGACCCGGGATCCTCCTTTGAGCAGTTCTTC.

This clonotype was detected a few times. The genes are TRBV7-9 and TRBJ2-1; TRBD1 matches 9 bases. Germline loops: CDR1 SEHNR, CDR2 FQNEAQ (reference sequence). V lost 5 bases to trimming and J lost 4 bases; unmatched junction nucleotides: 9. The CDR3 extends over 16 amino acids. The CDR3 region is CASSPAGTGSYNEQFF. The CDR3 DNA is TGTGCCAGCAGCCCCGCAGGGACAGGGTCTTACAATGAGCAGTTCTTC. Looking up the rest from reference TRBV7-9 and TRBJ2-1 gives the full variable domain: DTGVSQNPRHKITKRGQNVTFRCDPISEHNRLYWYRQTLGQGPEFLTYFQNEAQLEKSRLLSDRFSAERPKGSFSTLEIQRTEQGDSAMYLCASSPAGTGSYNEQFFGPGTRLTVL.

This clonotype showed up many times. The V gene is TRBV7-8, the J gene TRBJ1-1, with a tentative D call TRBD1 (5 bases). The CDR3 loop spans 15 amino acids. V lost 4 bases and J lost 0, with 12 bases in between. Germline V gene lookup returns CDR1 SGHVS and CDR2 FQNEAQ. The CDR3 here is CASSSEPGMNTEAFF. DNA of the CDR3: TGTGCCAGCAGCTCGGAGCCAGGGATGAACACTGAAGCTTTCTTT.

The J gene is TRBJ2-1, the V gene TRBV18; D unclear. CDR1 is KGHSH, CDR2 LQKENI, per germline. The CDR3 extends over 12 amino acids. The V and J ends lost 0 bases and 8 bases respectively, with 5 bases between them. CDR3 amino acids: CASSPPWDEQFF. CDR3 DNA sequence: TGTGCCAGCTCACCACCTTGGGATGAGCAGTTCTTC.

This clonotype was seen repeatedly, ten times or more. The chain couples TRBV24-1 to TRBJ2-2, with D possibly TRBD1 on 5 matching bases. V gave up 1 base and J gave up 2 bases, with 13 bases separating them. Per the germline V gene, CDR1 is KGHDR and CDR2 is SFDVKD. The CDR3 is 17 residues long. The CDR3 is CATSDFDQTGNTGELFF. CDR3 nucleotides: TGTGCCACCAGTGATTTCGACCAAACAGGAAACACCGGGGAGCTGTTTTTT.

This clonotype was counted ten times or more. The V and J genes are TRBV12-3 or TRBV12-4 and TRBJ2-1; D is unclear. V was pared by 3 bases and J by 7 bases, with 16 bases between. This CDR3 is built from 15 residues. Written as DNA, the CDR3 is TGTGCCAGCAGTTTTGGTGGACGCCCGTGGAATGAGCAGTTCTTC. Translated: CASSFGGRPWNEQFF.

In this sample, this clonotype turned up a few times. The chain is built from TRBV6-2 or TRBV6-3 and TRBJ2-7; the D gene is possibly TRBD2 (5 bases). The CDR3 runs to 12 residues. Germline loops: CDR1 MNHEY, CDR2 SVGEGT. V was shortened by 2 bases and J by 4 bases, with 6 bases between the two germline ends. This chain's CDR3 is CASSYRGYEQYV. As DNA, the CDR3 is TGTGCCAGCAGTTACCGGGGTTACGAGCAGTACGTC.